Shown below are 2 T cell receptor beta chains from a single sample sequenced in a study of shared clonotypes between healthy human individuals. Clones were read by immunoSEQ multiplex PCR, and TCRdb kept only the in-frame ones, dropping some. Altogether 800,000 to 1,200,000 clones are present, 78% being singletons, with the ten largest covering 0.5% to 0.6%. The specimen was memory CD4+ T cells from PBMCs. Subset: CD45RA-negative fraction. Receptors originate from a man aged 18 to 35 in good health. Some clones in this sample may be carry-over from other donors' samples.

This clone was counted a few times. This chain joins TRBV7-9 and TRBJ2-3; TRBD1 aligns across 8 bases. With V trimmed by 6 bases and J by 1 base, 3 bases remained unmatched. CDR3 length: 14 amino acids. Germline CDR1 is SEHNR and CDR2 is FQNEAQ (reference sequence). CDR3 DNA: TGTGCCAGCAGTACGGACAGGGGCACAGATACGCAGTATTTT. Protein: CASSTDRGTDTQYF.

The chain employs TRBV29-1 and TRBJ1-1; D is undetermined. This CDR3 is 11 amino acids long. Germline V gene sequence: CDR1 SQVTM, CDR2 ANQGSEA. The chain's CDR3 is CGVMINTEAFF. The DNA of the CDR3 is TGCGGAGTGATGATCAACACTGAAGCTTTCTTT.